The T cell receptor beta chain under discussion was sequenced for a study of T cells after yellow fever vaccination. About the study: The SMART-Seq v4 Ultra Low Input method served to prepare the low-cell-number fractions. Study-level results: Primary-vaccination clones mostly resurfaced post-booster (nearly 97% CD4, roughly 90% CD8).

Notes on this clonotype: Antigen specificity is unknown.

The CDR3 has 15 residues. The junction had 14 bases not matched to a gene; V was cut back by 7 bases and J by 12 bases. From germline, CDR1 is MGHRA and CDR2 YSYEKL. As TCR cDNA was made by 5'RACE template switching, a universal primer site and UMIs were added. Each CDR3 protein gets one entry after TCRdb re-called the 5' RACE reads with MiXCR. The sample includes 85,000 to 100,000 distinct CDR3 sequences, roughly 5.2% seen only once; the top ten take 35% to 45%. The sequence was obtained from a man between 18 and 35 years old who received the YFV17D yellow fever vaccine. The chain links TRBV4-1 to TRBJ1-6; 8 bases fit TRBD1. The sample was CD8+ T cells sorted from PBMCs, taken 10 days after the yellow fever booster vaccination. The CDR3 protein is CASNPRQGASGPLHF. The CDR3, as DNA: TGCGCCAGCAACCCCCGGCAGGGGGCCAGCGGACCCCTCCACTTT.